The present T cell receptor beta chain was sequenced within a study of T cell clonotyping in hematopoietic cell transplantation. Worth noting for this clone: What it binds is unknown.

V shed 1 base, J shed 3 bases, and the junction held 4 bases outside the gene matches. From germline, CDR1 is SGHVS and CDR2 FNYEAQ. The CDR3 extends over 15 amino acids. General study points: At the given depth, recipient repertoires were over 95% de novo clonotypes. CD4 and CD8 repertoire contributions could not be separated without sorting. Recipient TCR diversity dropped after transplant; expanded clonotypes rose from day 30 to 180.

The method was immunoSEQ multiplex PCR; TCRdb's version includes in-frame clones alone and lacks a portion of them. Among more than 9,500 clones listed, roughly 89% were seen once. The TCR originated in a human donor who either received an allogeneic hematopoietic cell transplant for a myeloid malignancy or was a related donor (not recorded which). Some clones in this sample may be carry-over from other donors' samples. This chain joins TRBV7-6 and TRBJ1-1, with TRBD1 matching over 8 bases. The sequencing input was peripheral blood mononuclear cells. CDR3 region: CASSLGSGGYTEAFF. The DNA for the CDR3 is TGTGCCAGCAGCTTAGGTTCAGGGGGCTACACTGAAGCTTTCTTT.